This T cell receptor (beta chain) was recovered during a study of blood T cell repertoires in COVID-19. The CDR3 runs 13 residues. CDR1 SNHLY and CDR2 FYNNEI come from the germline V gene. Unmatched junction bases numbered 2, after V lost 6 bases and J lost 3 bases. Authors' data handling: Researchers report that nucleated cell counts were estimated from reference gene primer amplification. The protocol was immunoSEQ multiplex PCR, while the TCRdb copy is restricted to in-frame clones and leaves out a portion. The D gene and trimming were derived from the DNA, and the V and J assignments and clone size from that table. The table lists about 160,000 clones, more than 75% of them singletons.

The chain carries TRBV2 and TRBJ1-5, with 7 nucleotides matching TRBD1. The sequencing input was peripheral blood. The TCR originated in a man aged 35-49 years with acute or convalescent COVID-19. This CDR3 reads CASRGQSNQPQHF. The DNA of the CDR3 is TGTGCCAGCAGGGGACAGTCCAATCAGCCCCAGCATTTT.